This entry lists 10 T cell receptor beta chains sequenced from one sample in a study of regulatory T cells in long-lasting Graves disease. CDR3 regions were amplified by Arm-PCR using iRepertoire HTBI primers to build TCR beta libraries. TCRdb reanalysed the multiplex PCR reads using MiXCR and keeps one entry per CDR3 protein. Here the sample spans hundreds of thousands of distinct CDR3 sequences, around a sixth being singletons. As to time point: newly diagnosed GD, antithyroid drugs for less than 3 months. RNA from PBMCs was the source of the TCR library. This material consisted of peripheral blood mononuclear cells (PBMCs), taken at new diagnosis, from a patient treated with antithyroid drugs. The source is a female donor with Graves disease.

This clonotype was observed at least ten times. CDR3: CASSYTTGGTEAFF. The CDR3 DNA sequence: TGTGCCAGCAGTTATACCACAGGGGGCACTGAAGCTTTCTTT. This rearrangement joins TRBV6-9 to TRBJ1-1, with 8 bases identical to TRBD1. Germline CDR1 reads MNHGY; CDR2 reads SVAAGI. Trimming cost V 2 bases and J 4 bases; bases outside gene matches: 3. The CDR3 consists of 14 residues.

The rearrangement joins TRBV4-1 to TRBJ2-2, with TRBD1 matching over 10 bases. Germline-derived CDR1 and CDR2 are MGHRA and YSYEKL. The V and J ends lost 0 bases and 1 base, in that order; junction bases with no gene match: 11. The CDR3 consists of 20 residues. CDR3 in DNA: TGCGCCAGCAGCCAAGATTTGTTCGACAGGGGGCTTGTGAACACCGGGGAGCTGTTTTTT. Amino acids: CASSQDLFDRGLVNTGELFF.

This sequence joins TRBV19 and TRBJ2-3; D uncertain. V was pared by 7 bases and J by 0 bases, with 14 bases between. CDR3 length: 15 amino acids. CDR1 is LNHDA, CDR2 SQIVND, per germline (reference sequence). CDR3 coding DNA: TGTGCCAGTACCGATTCAGGATGGAGCACAGATACGCAGTATTTT. The encoded protein is CASTDSGWSTDTQYF.

The J gene is TRBJ2-1, the V gene TRBV7-3, with D maybe TRBD1 (6 bases). The CDR3 spans 14 residues. The germline gives CDR1 SGHTA, CDR2 FQGTGA. V dropped 3 bases and J dropped 6 bases, with 12 bases sitting between them. CDR3 bases: TGTGCCAGCAGCTTCACCCGGGACACCAATGAGCAGTTCTTC. Protein product: CASSFTRDTNEQFF.

The rearrangement joins TRBV30 to TRBJ1-2; D is uncertain. The V gene's germline CDR1 is GTSNPN and CDR2 SVGIG (reference sequence). CDR3 length: 13 amino acids. V lost 2 bases, J lost 2 bases, and 9 bases lay in between. The CDR3 DNA is TGTGCCTGGAGTCTGGACGGAAACTATGGCTACACCTTC. As protein: CAWSLDGNYGYTF.

The V and J genes are TRBV30 and TRBJ2-4; D unresolved. Germline CDR1 and CDR2: GTSNPN and SVGIG (reference sequence). The CDR3 is 13 amino acids. The V end was cut by 5 bases, the J end by 0 bases, with 8 bases between. Here the CDR3 reads CAWALGAKNIQYF. CDR3 nucleotide sequence: TGTGCCTGGGCTCTTGGAGCCAAAAACATTCAGTACTTC. The full variable domain, rest sourced from reference TRBV30 and TRBJ2-4, is SQTIHQWPATLVQPVGSPLSLECTVEGTSNPNLYWYRQAAGRGLQLLFYSVGIGQISSEVPQNLSASRPQDRQFILSSKKLLLSDSGFYLCAWALGAKNIQYFGAGTRLSVL.

In this sample, this clonotype turned up many times. V gene TRBV15 combines with J gene TRBJ1-2; weak D call: TRBD1 (5 bases). Per the germline V gene, CDR1 is LNHNV and CDR2 is YYDKDF (reference sequence). This CDR3 spans 16 amino acids. Trimming shortened V by 3 bases and J by 4 bases, and 18 bases separated the two germline ends. For the CDR3, the DNA is TGTGCCACCAGCAGGGACAACTTCGGGGTTTCCTATGGCTACACCTTC. This gives the protein CATSRDNFGVSYGYTF.

This clonotype appeared many times. The chain joins TRBV11-3 to TRBJ2-2, with TRBD2 as a possible D gene (6 bases). The V end was cut by 1 base, the J end by 6 bases, with 15 bases between. The CDR3 loop spans 16 amino acids. Per the germline V gene, CDR1 is SGHNT and CDR2 is YENEEA. CDR3 nucleotide sequence: TGTGCCAGCAGCTTAGGAGGAGGGGACTTCGCCGGGGAGCTGTTTTTT. This encodes CASSLGGGDFAGELFF. Full variable domain (remainder filled in from reference TRBV11-3 and TRBJ2-2): EAGVVQSPRYKIIEKKQPVAFWCNPISGHNTLYWYLQNLGQGPELLIRYENEEAVDDSQLPKDRFSAERLKGVDSTLKIQPAELGDSAVYLCASSLGGGDFAGELFFGEGSRLTVL.

This clonotype has a count of ten or more. The rearrangement joins TRBV18 to TRBJ2-7, with 8 bases aligning to TRBD1. The CDR3 contains 14 residues. Per germline, CDR1 KGHSH and CDR2 LQKENI. The trim removed 7 bases at V and 4 bases at J, leaving 9 bases unmatched. The CDR3 region has the DNA TGTGCCAGCTTGTCCGGGACAGGCGGGTACGAGCAGTACTTC. This sequence encodes CASLSGTGGYEQYF.

This clonotype has a count of ten or more. The gene calls are TRBV14 and TRBJ2-2; D perhaps matches TRBD1 (5 bases). Germline values: CDR1 SGHDN, CDR2 FVKESK. The CDR3 is 17 amino acids. The V end lost 0 bases, the J end lost 3 bases, and 14 bases lay between the germline ends. Here the CDR3 reads CASSQDPPGLYTGELFF. The CDR3 DNA sequence: TGTGCCAGCAGCCAAGATCCCCCAGGGTTGTACACCGGGGAGCTGTTTTTT.